The source of this TCR beta chain is a study of tumor and adjacent non-tumor tissue in lung cancer (dated by TCRdb to the late 2010s). Study-wide context: By cancer type, the cohort comprised approximately 12 adenocarcinoma patients, a couple of squamous cell carcinoma patients and 1 small cell lung cancer patient. The approximately 15 enrolled patients, of whom around ten were men and 5 were women, were aged about 31 to 85 years and were diagnosed with TNM stage I to III disease. The study compared bulk TCRbeta repertoires from lung tumor tissue and matched distant non-tumor lung tissue of some 15 lung cancer patients. Fewer than 35 paired specimens, one tumor and one normal lung sample per patient, were profiled by TCRbeta CDR3 sequencing. In total, sequencing yielded 125,075,908 productive TCRbeta reads, which works out to an average of about 4.2 million reads per sample. Beyond this particular receptor, the publication reports: The cohort had only roughly 14 patients, and the authors noted that larger samples and more detailed clinical data are needed. Neither the sequencing platform nor unique molecular identifiers are named or mentioned anywhere in the methods. Significantly higher TCR diversity (inverse Simpson) was observed in tumor tissue than in normal lung tissue (roughly 390 vs 170, P = 0.0075, Mann-Whitney U test). Because peripheral blood was not sequenced, blood TCRbeta repertoires in the lung cancer patients of the study were not examined. In normal lung, the top 100 clones accounted for a significantly larger cumulative share of the repertoire than in tumor tissue. TCR diversity was significantly higher in younger patients, and higher tumor TCR diversity was associated with shorter overall and disease-free survival.

Concerning this clonotype: Its antigen remains undetermined. An end of the junction differs from the germline gene, which may be a read error.

Bulk unsorted tissue served as the source for RNA extraction, and RNA quality was assessed using a NanoDrop ND-1000 and an Agilent 2100. Distant non-tumor tissue taken more than 3 cm from the tumor edge was used as the normal lung sample. Donors were newly diagnosed lung cancer patients admitted for thoracic surgery in China between August and November 2014, without prior chemotherapy. Anyone who had undergone radiotherapy or chemotherapy before, or who had another cancer at the same time, was left out of the study. Surgical tissue pieces of roughly 1-2.2 cm3 were preserved in RNAlater solution and were kept at -80 degrees C until use. The method behind the library was multiplex PCR. TCRdb records Illumina HiSeq 2500 as the sequencer. TCRbeta libraries were constructed through three rounds of nested PCR with primers (Table S4) according to protocols adapted from ARM-PCR. PCR products of 200-500 bp were gel-excised and purified with the QIAquick gel extraction kit before sequencing. In the source study's methods: Trimmomatic was used to clean the reads, FLASH was used to merge the reads into complete CDR3 sequences, and MiTCR was used to assign the reads to V(D)J germline segments. VDJtools was used to compute clonal diversity as the inverse Simpson's index. Productive reads were defined as in-frame sequences without a premature stop codon. The public sequencing data were trimmed at Q25 with fastp and processed into clonotypes with MiXCR by TCRdb, which kept only in-frame beta chains. Here each entry gathers all rows of one CDR3 protein and keeps the most common genes and DNA. TCRdb, rather than the study authors, made the V and J calls. The sample contains 44,000 or so distinct CDR3 sequences, around 62% of them found a single time. 15% to 20% of the sample is taken by the ten largest.

From its cysteine to its phenylalanine, the CDR3 spans 15 amino acids. Solely the CDR3 DNA is kept, with 45 bases framed from the first base. From a lookup of the germline V gene, CDR1 and CDR2 are ENHRY and SYGVKD. The receptor was isolated from a middle-aged woman with non-small cell lung cancer. Recombination linked TRBV10-3 to TRBJ2-3; the D gene is perhaps TRBD2, on 6 matching bases. Sequenced: distant non-tumor lung tissue. The CDR3 is CAISETNSGPDTQYF. The DNA sequence reads TGTGCCATCAGTGAGACTAATAGCGGCCCAGATACACAGTATTTT.